This T cell receptor beta chain was captured by sequencing in a study of CXCR3-negative and CXCR3-positive naive CD8 T cells. Notes on this clonotype: Antigen unknown.

UMI labels and 5' RACE were used to prepare the TRB cDNA libraries. After re-calling the 5' RACE reads, TCRdb lists one entry per CDR3 protein, DNA absent. In total, the table holds some 49,000 distinct CDR3 sequences. Overall study results and limits: Similar TRBV-TRBJ usage was seen in naive cells (both CXCR3-negative and CXCR3-positive), but memory cells differed.

The specimen was naive CXCR3- CD8+ T cells from blood. Subset here: CD45RO-CCR7+CD27+CD95- naive CD8+ T cells lacking CXCR3 (TNR3-). This TCR derives from a human donor in good health. Some clones in this sample may be carry-over from other donors' samples.

The CDR3 protein is CASSPGQGPTEAFF. This chain uses TRBV7-3 with TRBJ1-1; TCRdb indicates TRBD1, and absent DNA this call remains unverified. CDR1 is SGHTA and CDR2 is FQGTGA in the germline V gene. This CDR3 comprises 14 residues.